One and the same sample provided the 10 T cell receptor beta chains below, sequenced in a study of T cell changes during pregnancy in multiple sclerosis. Profiled with immunoSEQ multiplex PCR; TCRdb holds only in-frame clones, not every one. This table holds tens of thousands of clones, 93% found once. Sequences were derived from CD8+ T cells from peripheral blood mononuclear cells, sampled after pregnancy. These receptors were taken from a female donor with multiple sclerosis, enrolled in a pregnancy study.

The rearrangement joins TRBV4-1 to TRBJ2-7; the match to TRBD1 covers 11 bases. V was clipped by 3 bases and J by 7 bases; unmatched bases: 8. In germline, CDR1 is MGHRA, CDR2 YSYEKL. The CDR3 spans 15 residues. The CDR3 DNA is TGCGCCAGCAGCCACTGGGACAGGGGGGAGCGAGAGCAGTACTTC. Translated: CASSHWDRGEREQYF.

The chain employs TRBV5-1 and TRBJ2-7; D is perhaps TRBD2 (6 bases). The CDR3 is 15 amino acids. Germline CDR1 SGHRS, CDR2 YFSETQ. The V gene lost 4 bases and the J gene lost 3 bases, with 17 bases spanning the gap. For the CDR3, the DNA is TGCGCCAGCAGCCAGGAGCGGGCAACTAGCTACGAGCAGTACTTC. Translated: CASSQERATSYEQYF.

A single count supports this clone. Written as DNA, the CDR3 is TGTGCCAGCAGCGTTGGTGGGGCGAGCTCCTACAATGAGCAGTTCTTC. It translates to CASSVGGASSYNEQFF. The chain has TRBV9 and TRBJ2-1, with D possibly being TRBD1 (5 bases). This CDR3 is 16 amino acids long. The germline V gene has CDR1 SGDLS and CDR2 YYNGEE. The ends were cut back, 2 bases at V and 0 bases at J, with 12 bases in the middle.

Written as DNA, the CDR3 is TGTGCCAGCAGTTATCTCACCGGGGAGCTGTTTTTT. This gives the protein CASSYLTGELFF. The chain has TRBV27 and TRBJ2-2; D gene unclear. The length of the CDR3 is 12 residues. Germline V gives CDR1 MNHEY, CDR2 SMNVEV (reference sequence). V shed 4 bases and J shed 4 bases, with 4 bases lying between them.

The rearrangement uses TRBV2 and TRBJ1-2, with 9 bases fitting TRBD1. The trim removed 6 bases at V and 5 bases at J, leaving 10 bases unmatched. Germline-derived CDR1 and CDR2 are SNHLY and FYNNEI. This CDR3 spans 15 amino acids. CDR3 DNA sequence: TGTGCCAGCAGGAAACAGGGGGCGGTGGGGTATGGCTACACCTTC. Its translation: CASRKQGAVGYGYTF.

The CDR3 nucleotides are TGTGCCAGCACGGGCGGGACAGGGCTTGGCACTGAAGCTTTCTTT. Translated, it gives CASTGGTGLGTEAFF. This chain connects TRBV7-6 to TRBJ1-1; 9 bases align to TRBD1. Trimming removed 7 bases from V and 4 bases from J; junction bases left unmatched: 10. CDR3 length: 15 residues. CDR1 and CDR2 from the germline V gene are SGHVS and FNYEAQ. The whole variable domain, filled in from reference TRBV7-6 and TRBJ1-1, reads GAGVSQSPRYKVTKRGQDVALRCDPISGHVSLYWYRQALGQGPEFLTYFNYEAQQDKSGLPNDRFSAERPEGSISTLTIQRTEQRDSAMYRCASTGGTGLGTEAFFGQGTRLTVV.

This clone was observed a handful of times. The chain is built from TRBV6-6 and TRBJ1-1; D not certain. Between the trimmed V and J ends, which lost 8 bases and 0 bases, there was a span of 7 bases. The germline V gene has CDR1 MNHNY and CDR2 SVGAGI (reference sequence). This CDR3 contains 12 residues. The CDR3 reads CASGGLNTEAFF. The CDR3 DNA sequence: TGTGCCAGCGGAGGGCTGAACACTGAAGCTTTCTTT.

The rearrangement links TRBV2 to TRBJ2-7, with TRBD2 matching 11 bases. The germline V gene encodes CDR1 SNHLY and CDR2 FYNNEI. Trimming cost V 7 bases and J 4 bases; bases outside gene matches: 6. The CDR3 has 14 amino acids. The CDR3 spells CASIGTSGPYEQYF. DNA of the CDR3: TGTGCCAGCATTGGGACTAGCGGACCGTACGAGCAGTACTTC.

This clone was counted between two and nine times. The rearrangement joins TRBV27 to TRBJ2-2; a weak D match, TRBD2 (6 bases). CDR3 length: 14 residues. Per the germline V gene, CDR1 is MNHEY and CDR2 is SMNVEV (reference sequence). The germline V and J ends were trimmed by 0 bases and 5 bases, with 7 bases remaining between them. The CDR3 loop reads CASSLSEGTGELFF. CDR3 in DNA: TGTGCCAGCAGTTTATCGGAGGGTACCGGGGAGCTGTTTTTT.

The CDR3 reads CASERGLNTGELFF. CDR3 sequence (DNA): TGTGCCAGCGAAAGGGGGCTGAACACCGGGGAGCTGTTTTTT. The chain joins TRBV28 to TRBJ2-2, with 7 bases fitting TRBD1. The CDR3 extends over 14 amino acids. Trimming took 8 bases from V and 1 from J; bases not matched to a gene: 4. Per germline, CDR1 MDHEN and CDR2 SYDVKM. Variable domain in full (rest from reference TRBV28 and TRBJ2-2): DVKVTQSSRYLVKRTGEKVFLECVQDMDHENMFWYRQDPGLGLRLIYFSYDVKMKEKGDIPEGYSVSREKKERFSLILESASTNQTSMYLCASERGLNTGELFFGEGSRLTVL.